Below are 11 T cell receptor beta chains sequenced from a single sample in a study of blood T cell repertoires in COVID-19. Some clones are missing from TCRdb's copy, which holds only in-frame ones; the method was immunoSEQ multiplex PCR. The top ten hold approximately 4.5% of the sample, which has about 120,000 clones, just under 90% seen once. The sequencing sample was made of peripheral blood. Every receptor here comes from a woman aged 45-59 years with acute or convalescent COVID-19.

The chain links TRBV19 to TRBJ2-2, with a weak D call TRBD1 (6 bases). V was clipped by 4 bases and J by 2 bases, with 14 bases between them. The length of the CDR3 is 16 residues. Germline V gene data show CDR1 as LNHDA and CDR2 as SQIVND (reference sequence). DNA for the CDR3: TGTGCCAGTAGTAATGGGGGCCGACAAAACACCGGGGAGCTGTTTTTT. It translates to CASSNGGRQNTGELFF. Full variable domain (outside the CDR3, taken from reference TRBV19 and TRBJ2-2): DGGITQSPKYLFRKEGQNVTLSCEQNLNHDAMYWYRQDPGQGLRLIYYSQIVNDFQKGDIAEGYSVSREKKESFPLTVTSAQKNPTAFYLCASSNGGRQNTGELFFGEGSRLTVL.

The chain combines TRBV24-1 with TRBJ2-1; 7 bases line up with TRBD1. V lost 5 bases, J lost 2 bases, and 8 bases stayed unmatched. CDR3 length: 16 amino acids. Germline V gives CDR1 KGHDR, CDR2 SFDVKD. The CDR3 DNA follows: TGTGCCACCAGTGGCTTAAGGGGGCAAGCCTACAATGAGCAGTTCTTC. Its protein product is CATSGLRGQAYNEQFF.

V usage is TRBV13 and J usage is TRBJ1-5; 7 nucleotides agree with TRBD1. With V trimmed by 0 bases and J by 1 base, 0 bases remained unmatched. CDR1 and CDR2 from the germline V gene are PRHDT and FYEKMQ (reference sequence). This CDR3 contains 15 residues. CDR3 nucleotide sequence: TGTGCCAGCAGCTTAGGCAGGGGGAGCAATCAGCCCCAGCATTTT. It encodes CASSLGRGSNQPQHF.

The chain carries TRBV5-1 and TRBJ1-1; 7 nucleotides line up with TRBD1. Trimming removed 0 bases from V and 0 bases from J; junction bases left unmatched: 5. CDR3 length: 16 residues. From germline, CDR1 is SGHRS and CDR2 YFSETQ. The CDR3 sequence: CASSLAPTGLNTEAFF. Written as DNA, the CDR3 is TGCGCCAGCAGCTTGGCTCCGACAGGGTTGAACACTGAAGCTTTCTTT.

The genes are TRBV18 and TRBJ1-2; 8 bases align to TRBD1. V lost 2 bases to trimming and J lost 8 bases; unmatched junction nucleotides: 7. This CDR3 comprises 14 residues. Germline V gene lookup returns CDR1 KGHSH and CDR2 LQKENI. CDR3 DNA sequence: TGTGCCAGCTCACCAGGACAGGGAAAATACGGCTACACCTTC. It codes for CASSPGQGKYGYTF. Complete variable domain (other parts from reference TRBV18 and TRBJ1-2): NAGVMQNPRHLVRRRGQEARLRCSPMKGHSHVYWYRQLPEEGLKFMVYLQKENIIDESGMPKERFSAEFPKEGPSILRIQQVVRGDSAAYFCASSPGQGKYGYTFGSGTRLTVV.

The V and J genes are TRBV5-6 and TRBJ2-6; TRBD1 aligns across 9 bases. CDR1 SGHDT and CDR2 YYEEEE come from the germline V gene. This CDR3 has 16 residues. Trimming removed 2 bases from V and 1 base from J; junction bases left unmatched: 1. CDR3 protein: CASSLQGASGANVLTF. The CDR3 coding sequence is TGTGCCAGCAGCTTACAGGGGGCATCTGGGGCCAACGTCCTGACTTTC.

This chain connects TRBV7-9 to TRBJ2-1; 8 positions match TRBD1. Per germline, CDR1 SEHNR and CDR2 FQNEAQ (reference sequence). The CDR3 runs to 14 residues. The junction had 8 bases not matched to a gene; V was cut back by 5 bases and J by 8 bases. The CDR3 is CASSPNTGGDEQFF. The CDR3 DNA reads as TGTGCCAGCAGCCCAAACACAGGGGGAGATGAGCAGTTCTTC. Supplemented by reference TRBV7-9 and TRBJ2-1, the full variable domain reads DTGVSQNPRHKITKRGQNVTFRCDPISEHNRLYWYRQTLGQGPEFLTYFQNEAQLEKSRLLSDRFSAERPKGSFSTLEIQRTEQGDSAMYLCASSPNTGGDEQFFGPGTRLTVL.

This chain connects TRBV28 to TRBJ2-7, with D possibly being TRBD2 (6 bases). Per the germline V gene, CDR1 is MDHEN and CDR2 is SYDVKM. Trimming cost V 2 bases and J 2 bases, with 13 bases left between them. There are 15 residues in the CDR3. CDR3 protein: CASSLKLAEPYEQYF. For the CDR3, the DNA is TGTGCCAGCAGTTTAAAGTTAGCGGAGCCCTACGAGCAGTACTTC.

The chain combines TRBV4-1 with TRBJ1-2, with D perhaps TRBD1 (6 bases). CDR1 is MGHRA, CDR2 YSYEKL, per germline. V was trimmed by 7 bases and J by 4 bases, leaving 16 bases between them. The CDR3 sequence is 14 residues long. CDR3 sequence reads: CASTSEGGRYGYTF. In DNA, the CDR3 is TGCGCCAGCACCTCCGAGGGGGGGCGCTATGGCTACACCTTC.

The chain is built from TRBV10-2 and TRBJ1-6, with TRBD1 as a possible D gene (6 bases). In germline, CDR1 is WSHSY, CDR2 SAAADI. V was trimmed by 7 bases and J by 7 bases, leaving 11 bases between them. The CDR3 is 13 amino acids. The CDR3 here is CASIQGLNSPLHF. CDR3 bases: TGCGCCAGCATACAGGGACTAAATTCACCCCTCCACTTT.

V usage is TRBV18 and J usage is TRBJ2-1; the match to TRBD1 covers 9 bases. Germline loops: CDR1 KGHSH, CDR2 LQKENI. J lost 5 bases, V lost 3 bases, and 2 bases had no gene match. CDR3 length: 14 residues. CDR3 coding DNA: TGTGCCAGCTCACCCCGGACAGGGGACAATGAGCAGTTCTTC. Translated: CASSPRTGDNEQFF.